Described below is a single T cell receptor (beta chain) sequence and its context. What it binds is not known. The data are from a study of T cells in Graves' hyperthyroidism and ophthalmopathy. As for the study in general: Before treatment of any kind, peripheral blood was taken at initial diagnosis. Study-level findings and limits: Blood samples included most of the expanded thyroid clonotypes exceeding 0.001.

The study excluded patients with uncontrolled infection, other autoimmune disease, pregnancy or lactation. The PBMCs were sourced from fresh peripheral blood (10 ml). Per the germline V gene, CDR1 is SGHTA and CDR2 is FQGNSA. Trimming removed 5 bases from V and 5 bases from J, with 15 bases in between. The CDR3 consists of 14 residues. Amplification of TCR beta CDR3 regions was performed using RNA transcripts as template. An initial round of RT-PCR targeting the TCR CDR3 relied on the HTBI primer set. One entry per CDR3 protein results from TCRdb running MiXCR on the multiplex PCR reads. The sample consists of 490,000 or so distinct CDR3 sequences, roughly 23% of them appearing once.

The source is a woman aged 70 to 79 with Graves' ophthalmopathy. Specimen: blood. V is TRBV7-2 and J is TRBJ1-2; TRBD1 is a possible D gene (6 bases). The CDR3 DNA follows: TGTGCCAGCAGCCCTAACAGGGTTAAATATGGCTACACCTTC. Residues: CASSPNRVKYGYTF.